Shown below are 32 T cell receptor beta chains from a single sample sequenced in a study of cytomegalovirus exposure and HLA in healthy donors. PCR primers comprised 60 Vbeta and 13 Jbeta primers. Sequencing used immunoSEQ multiplex PCR; TCRdb keeps in-frame clones, though not all of them. The data show roughly 160,000 clones, roughly 85% seen once. The sequencing sample was made of PBMCs. The receptors originated from a man between 25 and 39 years old in good health and CMV-seropositive.

V and J are TRBV6-1 and TRBJ1-2, with D uncertain. Germline V gives CDR1 MNHNS, CDR2 SASEGT. The V gene lost 1 base and the J gene lost 7 bases, with 10 bases spanning the gap. The CDR3 loop spans 13 amino acids. The CDR3: CASSEVGRGGYTF. The CDR3 DNA follows: TGTGCCAGCAGTGAAGTCGGGCGGGGTGGCTACACCTTC.

V and J are TRBV19 and TRBJ1-6; D is unresolved. Germline CDR1 and CDR2: LNHDA and SQIVND (reference sequence). Trimming cost V 7 bases and J 9 bases, with 16 bases left between them. The CDR3 consists of 14 residues. The CDR3, as DNA: TGTGCCAGTACCAGCGGTCATCTGTTTTCACCCCTCCACTTT. It codes for CASTSGHLFSPLHF.

V usage is TRBV7-9 and J usage is TRBJ2-7, with 8 nucleotides matching TRBD2. V shed 1 base and J 2 bases; nucleotides not matched to a gene: 7. CDR3 length equals 16 residues. Germline V lookup: CDR1 SEHNR, CDR2 FQNEAQ (reference sequence). The CDR3 here is CASSLGRREVTYEQYF. The CDR3 region has the DNA TGTGCCAGCAGCTTAGGAAGGCGGGAGGTCACCTACGAGCAGTACTTC.

This chain joins TRBV6-5 and TRBJ1-5; tentatively, D is TRBD1 (5 bases). Germline CDR1 is MNHEY and CDR2 is SVGAGI. The CDR3 runs to 13 residues. Trimming took off 8 bases at V and 0 bases at J, with 8 bases between the two ends. The CDR3 DNA is TGTGCCAGCGCAGGGTCTAGCAATCAGCCCCAGCATTTT. The encoded protein is CASAGSSNQPQHF.

This chain links TRBV29-1 with TRBJ1-1, with D possibly TRBD1 on 6 matching bases. CDR3 size: 14 residues. The V end was cut by 3 bases, the J end by 7 bases, with 18 bases between. The germline V gene encodes CDR1 SQVTM and CDR2 ANQGSEA. CDR3 loop: CSVDVRDTVLEAFF. For the CDR3, the DNA is TGCAGCGTTGACGTTAGGGACACCGTACTTGAAGCTTTCTTT.

The rearrangement uses TRBV10-3 and TRBJ2-3, with D maybe TRBD2 (6 bases). Per the germline V gene, CDR1 is ENHRY and CDR2 is SYGVKD. This CDR3 has 14 amino acids. V was shortened by 7 bases and J by 0 bases, with 11 bases between the two germline ends. CDR3 region: CAITGGTSTDTQYF. CDR3 coding DNA: TGTGCCATCACAGGAGGGACTAGCACAGATACGCAGTATTTT.

The J gene is TRBJ1-3, the V gene TRBV19, with D perhaps matching TRBD1 (6 bases). Per germline, CDR1 LNHDA and CDR2 SQIVND (reference sequence). CDR3 length: 16 residues. V was shortened by 6 bases and J by 0 bases, with 15 bases between the two germline ends. CDR3 protein: CASRAQGGGSGNTIYF. CDR3 coding DNA: TGTGCCAGTAGGGCACAGGGTGGTGGCTCTGGAAACACCATATATTTT. Supplemented by reference TRBV19 and TRBJ1-3, the full variable domain reads DGGITQSPKYLFRKEGQNVTLSCEQNLNHDAMYWYRQDPGQGLRLIYYSQIVNDFQKGDIAEGYSVSREKKESFPLTVTSAQKNPTAFYLCASRAQGGGSGNTIYFGEGSWLTVV.

The CDR3 DNA reads TGTGCCAGCAGACCCTGGGACAGGTCCACCGGGGAGCTGTTTTTT. The encoded protein is CASRPWDRSTGELFF. J is TRBJ2-2 and V is TRBV9; 8 positions agree with TRBD1. Trimming removed 5 bases from V and 4 bases from J; junction bases left unmatched: 7. This CDR3 has 15 residues. Germline CDR1 and CDR2: SGDLS and YYNGEE.

This chain joins TRBV7-2 and TRBJ1-4; TRBD1 matches 7 bases. The trim removed 5 bases at V and 5 bases at J, leaving 2 bases unmatched. Germline assignment: CDR1 SGHTA and CDR2 FQGNSA. This CDR3 region has 13 residues. The CDR3 DNA follows: TGTGCCAGCAGCCCGGACAGGAATGAAAAACTGTTTTTT. Its protein is CASSPDRNEKLFF.

J is TRBJ2-1 and V is TRBV19; a weak D match, TRBD2 (6 bases). V lost 3 bases, J lost 3 bases, and 15 bases lay in between. The CDR3 runs 16 residues. CDR1 and CDR2 (germline): LNHDA, SQIVND (reference sequence). The CDR3 bases are TGTGCCAGTAGTATGTTTTTGGGGGGAGACTACAATGAGCAGTTCTTC. As protein: CASSMFLGGDYNEQFF. The full variable domain, completed using reference TRBV19 and TRBJ2-1, is DGGITQSPKYLFRKEGQNVTLSCEQNLNHDAMYWYRQDPGQGLRLIYYSQIVNDFQKGDIAEGYSVSREKKESFPLTVTSAQKNPTAFYLCASSMFLGGDYNEQFFGPGTRLTVL.

This clone was seen a single time. This chain uses TRBV5-4 with TRBJ2-6; D call uncertain. V dropped 10 bases and J dropped 2 bases, with 13 bases sitting between them. Germline CDR1 reads SGHNT; CDR2 reads YYREEE (reference sequence). The CDR3 runs 14 residues. The CDR3 spells CASTKAAGANVLTF. CDR3 nucleotide sequence: TGTGCCTCAACAAAGGCGGCTGGGGCCAACGTCCTGACTTTC.

This chain connects TRBV4-1 to TRBJ2-1; possible D gene TRBD2, 6 bases. The CDR3 is made up of 15 amino acids. The germline CDR1 and CDR2 sequences are MGHRA and YSYEKL. V was pared by 3 bases and J by 6 bases, with 15 bases between. The CDR3 loop is CASSHYTSSGNEQFF. As DNA, the CDR3 is TGCGCCAGCAGCCACTACACTAGCAGCGGCAATGAGCAGTTCTTC.

The gene calls are TRBV25-1 and TRBJ2-1, with TRBD2 matching over 9 bases. V gave up 4 bases and J gave up 0 bases; unmatched junction bases: 4. There are 16 residues in the CDR3. Per the germline V gene, CDR1 is MGHDK and CDR2 is SYGVNS. Written as DNA, the CDR3 is TGTGCCAGCAGTGGTGATAGCGGGAGCTCCTACAATGAGCAGTTCTTC. Protein product: CASSGDSGSSYNEQFF.

Worth noting for this clone: No DNA is shown, since the ends of the CDR3 on it are uncertain; the CDR3 is the one TCRdb lists. The chain has TRBV12-5 and TRBJ1-5; no check of the table's D call, TRBD1, against the DNA was made. The CDR3 is 17 amino acids long, termini counted. Germline assignment: CDR1 LGHNT and CDR2 FRNRAP. The CDR3: CASGLGMGARNNQPQHF.

The chain recombines TRBV7-3 with TRBJ2-1; 12 bases align to TRBD2. Germline CDR1 and CDR2: SGHTA and FQGTGA. The CDR3 is made up of 17 amino acids. V trimming: 2 bases; J trimming: 6 bases; junction bases outside the gene matches: 8. The CDR3 DNA is TGTGCCAGCAGCTTACTAGCGGGAGGGCCAATTGGCAATGAGCAGTTCTTC. This encodes CASSLLAGGPIGNEQFF.

The CDR3 sequence: CASSLARLGETQYF. The CDR3 DNA reads TGTGCCAGCAGCTTAGCGCGACTAGGAGAGACCCAGTACTTC. The chain joins TRBV11-1 to TRBJ2-5, with a possible D match to TRBD2 (6 bases). V lost 0 bases to trimming and J lost 4 bases, with 9 bases between them. In germline, CDR1 is SGHAT, CDR2 FQDESV (reference sequence). The length of the CDR3 is 14 residues.

J is TRBJ2-1 and V is TRBV19; the match to TRBD2 covers 8 bases. Looked up from germline, CDR1 is LNHDA and CDR2 is SQIVND (reference sequence). The CDR3 contains 17 residues. V lost 5 bases to trimming and J lost 3 bases; unmatched junction nucleotides: 12. CDR3 in DNA: TGTGCCAGTAGTGTACACAGCGGGGGAGCTTACTACAATGAGCAGTTCTTC. Translating gives CASSVHSGGAYYNEQFF.

The gene calls are TRBV11-3 and TRBJ1-1, with TRBD1 identical over 9 bases. The V gene end was trimmed by 5 bases and the J gene end by 4 bases; junction bases not matched to a gene: 8. CDR1 is SGHNT and CDR2 is YENEEA in the germline V gene. CDR3 length equals 15 residues. For the CDR3, the DNA is TGTGCCAGCAGCGCTCGGGACAGGGCTCGCACTGAAGCTTTCTTT. Translation gives CASSARDRARTEAFF.

The chain employs TRBV5-4 and TRBJ2-5; TRBD1 matches 8 bases. Per the germline V gene, CDR1 is SGHNT and CDR2 is YYREEE (reference sequence). The CDR3 runs 15 residues. V trimming: 1 base; J trimming: 0 bases; junction bases outside the gene matches: 2. This chain's CDR3 is CASSLWGQDQETQYF. CDR3 in DNA: TGTGCCAGCAGCTTGTGGGGACAGGACCAAGAGACCCAGTACTTC.

The chain is built from TRBV7-6 and TRBJ1-2; 7 bases align to TRBD1. The CDR3 is 12 amino acids. Per germline, CDR1 SGHVS and CDR2 FNYEAQ. The trim removed 5 bases at V and 5 bases at J, leaving 2 bases unmatched. DNA for the CDR3: TGTGCCAGCAGCGAGACAGGGTATGGCTACACCTTC. Translation gives CASSETGYGYTF.

This chain joins TRBV7-9 and TRBJ2-2; a weak D match, TRBD2 (6 bases). Between the trimmed V and J ends, which lost 1 base and 7 bases, there was a span of 10 bases. Germline V lookup: CDR1 SEHNR, CDR2 FQNEAQ (reference sequence). The CDR3 is 14 residues long. The CDR3 nucleotides read TGTGCCAGCAGCTTAGGGTTAGCGGTCGGGGAGCTGTTTTTT. The encoded protein is CASSLGLAVGELFF. Looking up the rest from reference TRBV7-9 and TRBJ2-2 gives the full variable domain: DTGVSQNPRHKITKRGQNVTFRCDPISEHNRLYWYRQTLGQGPEFLTYFQNEAQLEKSRLLSDRFSAERPKGSFSTLEIQRTEQGDSAMYLCASSLGLAVGELFFGEGSRLTVL.

The V gene is TRBV11-2, the J gene TRBJ2-1; 8 bases agree with TRBD2. Unmatched junction bases numbered 9, after V lost 4 bases and J lost 7 bases. This CDR3 is built from 15 residues. In germline, CDR1 is SGHAT, CDR2 FQNNGV. Here the CDR3 reads CASSSPSGLGNEQFF. The CDR3 DNA follows: TGTGCCAGCAGCTCTCCTTCGGGACTAGGGAATGAGCAGTTCTTC.

The chain joins TRBV9 to TRBJ2-1; TRBD1 might be the D (8 bases). The CDR3 spans 15 residues. Trimming removed 3 bases from V and 6 bases from J, with 16 bases in between. Germline V gene data show CDR1 as SGDLS and CDR2 as YYNGEE. For the CDR3, the DNA is TGTGCCAGCAGCGCGAACAGGGGGGGGTTCAATGAGCAGTTCTTC. It encodes CASSANRGGFNEQFF.

This chain joins TRBV7-3 and TRBJ2-7; 8 bases agree with TRBD2. This CDR3 has 15 amino acids. After removal of 5 bases from V and 2 bases from J, the junction contained 8 bases not matched to a gene. Germline CDR1 and CDR2: SGHTA and FQGTGA. The CDR3 sequence is CASSQRGGSPYEQYF. The CDR3 nucleotides are TGTGCCAGCAGCCAACGGGGGGGGAGTCCCTACGAGCAGTACTTC.

The chain combines TRBV6-1 with TRBJ1-5; 7 positions match TRBD1. In germline, CDR1 is MNHNS, CDR2 SASEGT. This CDR3 is built from 14 residues. With V trimmed by 11 bases and J by 0 bases, 7 bases remained unmatched. The CDR3, as DNA: TGTGCCGCGGACAGGTTTGATAGCAATCAGCCCCAGCATTTT. It translates to CAADRFDSNQPQHF.

The chain uses TRBV19 and TRBJ1-2, with 11 bases matching TRBD1. CDR3 length: 15 amino acids. Germline V CDR1 and CDR2: LNHDA, SQIVND (reference sequence). V lost 8 bases to trimming and J lost 7 bases; unmatched junction nucleotides: 12. The CDR3 nucleotides are TGTGCCAGTGGACAGGGGGCGTCCTTTTACTCTGGCTACACCTTC. The encoded protein is CASGQGASFYSGYTF.

V and J are TRBV4-1 and TRBJ2-3; D perhaps matches TRBD2 (5 bases). Trimming left V 1 base short and J 2 bases short, with 16 bases between. The germline CDR1 and CDR2 sequences are MGHRA and YSYEKL. The CDR3 loop spans 17 amino acids. CDR3 protein: CASSQGSGLRITDTQYF. CDR3 in DNA: TGCGCCAGCAGCCAAGGTTCGGGGTTGCGGATCACAGATACGCAGTATTTT.

This clone was counted once. This chain connects TRBV28 to TRBJ2-1; 7 nucleotides align to TRBD2. The germline V gene has CDR1 MDHEN and CDR2 SYDVKM. CDR3 length: 16 residues. Trimming removed 6 bases from V and 5 bases from J; junction bases left unmatched: 13. Written as DNA, the CDR3 is TGTGCCAGCAGCCTCGCTGCCGCGGGAGCCGACAATGAGCAGTTCTTC. It encodes CASSLAAAGADNEQFF.

This clone has a handful of counts. The genes are TRBV14 and TRBJ1-1, with D perhaps TRBD1 (5 bases). The V end was cut by 0 bases, the J end by 5 bases, with 16 bases between. Germline values: CDR1 SGHDN, CDR2 FVKESK. The CDR3 runs to 16 residues. This chain's CDR3 is CASSQDWYGQGTEAFF. The CDR3 DNA reads TGTGCCAGCAGCCAAGATTGGTACGGTCAGGGTACTGAAGCTTTCTTT.

The rearrangement links TRBV7-8 to TRBJ2-3, with 10 bases that match TRBD2. Germline CDR1 reads SGHVS; CDR2 reads FQNEAQ. The CDR3 length is 15 residues. The V and J ends lost 1 base and 6 bases, in that order; junction bases with no gene match: 4. Here the CDR3 reads CASSLGLAGEDTQYF. CDR3 DNA: TGTGCCAGCAGCTTAGGGCTAGCGGGAGAGGATACGCAGTATTTT.

The V call is TRBV5-5, the J call TRBJ2-3; 7 bases fit TRBD1. Trimming at V came to 1 base and at J to 3 bases, leaving 8 bases not matched to a gene. Germline CDR1 reads SGHKS; CDR2 reads YYEKEE (reference sequence). The CDR3 totals 16 residues. The CDR3 region has the DNA TGTGCCAGCAGCTTGAGACAGGGCGTGGGGACAGATACGCAGTATTTT. It codes for CASSLRQGVGTDTQYF.

The chain recombines TRBV27 with TRBJ2-7, with 11 positions matching TRBD2. CDR3 size: 12 residues. Trimming cost V 9 bases and J 6 bases; bases outside gene matches: 4. CDR1 MNHEY and CDR2 SMNVEV come from the germline V gene (reference sequence). CDR3 protein: CASYGTSGEQYV. As DNA, the CDR3 is TGTGCCAGTTACGGGACTAGCGGCGAGCAGTACGTC.